The 19 T cell receptor beta chains presented below share a single source sample, sequenced in a study of shared clonotypes between healthy human individuals. Using immunoSEQ multiplex PCR, the repertoire was profiled, and TCRdb retains in-frame clones only, with some absent. Among millions of clones, roughly 93% were seen once, and the ten largest hold 0.35% to 0.5%. Sequencing was done on a sample of naive CD4+ T cells from PBMCs. Described subset: CD45RA+ positively selected. Every receptor here comes from a man aged 18 to 29 in good health. Some clones in this sample may be carry-over from other donors' samples.

The chain carries TRBV25-1 and TRBJ1-1; D is uncertain. Germline V gives CDR1 MGHDK, CDR2 SYGVNS. CDR3 length: 13 amino acids. V gave up 1 base and J gave up 5 bases, with 8 bases separating them. The CDR3 here is CASSEWSRTEAFF. In nucleotides, the CDR3 is TGTGCCAGCAGTGAATGGTCCCGGACTGAAGCTTTCTTT.

This sequence joins TRBV28 and TRBJ1-5; D uncertain. This CDR3 is 14 amino acids long. V shed 8 bases and J shed 3 bases, with 14 bases lying between them. Looked up from germline, CDR1 is MDHEN and CDR2 is SYDVKM. CDR3 protein: CASVTAPTNQPQHF. The CDR3, as DNA: TGTGCCAGCGTTACAGCGCCTACCAATCAGCCCCAGCATTTT.

This clone turned up a few times. Other nucleotide sequences in the sample specify the same CDR3. The rearrangement uses TRBV25-1 and TRBJ1-1; D uncertain. Germline V gene data show CDR1 as MGHDK and CDR2 as SYGVNS. This CDR3 comprises 11 residues. The V end lost 6 bases, the J end lost 1 base, and 3 bases lay between the germline ends. Written as DNA, the CDR3 is TGTGCCAGCAGGAGGAACACTGAAGCTTTCTTT. Amino acids: CASRRNTEAFF.

This chain connects TRBV4-1 to TRBJ1-2, with D possibly TRBD1 on 5 matching bases. V lost 2 bases and J 3 bases, leaving 16 bases between the germline ends. The V gene's germline CDR1 is MGHRA and CDR2 YSYEKL. There are 16 residues in the CDR3. The CDR3 region is CASSQQWSQAHYGYTF. CDR3 coding DNA: TGCGCCAGCAGCCAACAGTGGTCACAGGCGCACTATGGCTACACCTTC.

This sequence joins TRBV4-1 and TRBJ1-2, with 7 positions matching TRBD1. Germline CDR1 reads MGHRA; CDR2 reads YSYEKL. The CDR3 extends over 14 amino acids. V shed 0 bases, J shed 3 bases, and the junction held 1 base outside the gene matches. The CDR3 nucleotides are TGCGCCAGCAGCCAAGAACAGGGGTACTATGGCTACACCTTC. Its protein is CASSQEQGYYGYTF.

This chain connects TRBV5-1 to TRBJ2-4; no clear D. Germline CDR1 and CDR2: SGHRS and YFSETQ. V was cut by 4 bases and J by 0 bases, with 11 bases left in between. The CDR3 is made up of 15 amino acids. The CDR3 is CASSAEPLAKNIQYF. DNA of the CDR3: TGCGCCAGCAGCGCGGAACCCCTAGCCAAAAACATTCAGTACTTC.

The V call is TRBV25-1, the J call TRBJ2-2; TRBD2 aligns across 9 bases. Germline assignment: CDR1 MGHDK and CDR2 SYGVNS. The CDR3 runs to 14 residues. V lost 8 bases, J lost 2 bases, and 3 bases stayed unmatched. The CDR3 spells CASGAGGNTGELFF. CDR3 bases: TGTGCCAGCGGAGCGGGAGGCAACACCGGGGAGCTGTTTTTT. The variable domain in full, with the rest retrieved from reference TRBV25-1 and TRBJ2-2, is EADIYQTPRYLVIGTGKKITLECSQTMGHDKMYWYQQDPGMELHLIHYSYGVNSTEKGDLSSESTVSRIRTEHFPLTLESARPSHTSQYLCASGAGGNTGELFFGEGSRLTVL.

This sequence joins TRBV28 and TRBJ1-1, with D hard to call. The ends were cut back, 6 bases at V and 9 bases at J, with 11 bases in the middle. In germline, CDR1 is MDHEN, CDR2 SYDVKM. CDR3 length equals 11 residues. The CDR3 coding sequence is TGTGCCAGCAGCCTCAAAGGAAAAGCTTTCTTT. Protein sequence: CASSLKGKAFF.

The genes are TRBV6-1 and TRBJ1-1, with a tentative D call TRBD1 (5 bases). Germline assignment: CDR1 MNHNS and CDR2 SASEGT. The CDR3 runs 17 residues. V was clipped by 2 bases and J by 0 bases, with 16 bases between them. CDR3 region: CASSEWRTPRMNTEAFF. The CDR3 DNA reads TGTGCCAGCAGTGAATGGCGGACACCTCGAATGAACACTGAAGCTTTCTTT.

The V and J genes are TRBV6-5 and TRBJ2-1; 8 nucleotides align to TRBD1. V trimming: 2 bases; J trimming: 6 bases; junction bases outside the gene matches: 3. Per germline, CDR1 MNHEY and CDR2 SVGAGI. The CDR3 is 14 amino acids. The CDR3 sequence: CASSYLDRVNEQFF. In nucleotides, the CDR3 is TGTGCCAGCAGTTACCTGGACAGGGTCAATGAGCAGTTCTTC.

The CDR3 bases are TGTGCCAGCAGCTTAGTGCATCTAAACACCGGGGAGCTGTTTTTT. It translates to CASSLVHLNTGELFF. The chain uses TRBV7-6 and TRBJ2-2; D gene unclear. This CDR3 contains 15 residues. V lost 1 base, J lost 2 bases, and 8 bases lay in between. Germline V lookup: CDR1 SGHVS, CDR2 FNYEAQ.

This clone was seen only once. The chain links TRBV28 to TRBJ2-3; D may be TRBD2 (5 bases). Trimming removed 3 bases from V and 2 bases from J, with 9 bases in between. The CDR3 is 14 residues long. Germline lookup yields CDR1 MDHEN and CDR2 SYDVKM. The CDR3 coding sequence is TGTGCCAGCAGTTTTACAGACTACACAGATACGCAGTATTTT. Translated, it gives CASSFTDYTDTQYF. The full variable domain, rest sourced from reference TRBV28 and TRBJ2-3, is DVKVTQSSRYLVKRTGEKVFLECVQDMDHENMFWYRQDPGLGLRLIYFSYDVKMKEKGDIPEGYSVSREKKERFSLILESASTNQTSMYLCASSFTDYTDTQYFGPGTRLTVL.

Worth noting for this clone: The sample carries other DNA sequences with the same CDR3. The rearrangement joins TRBV2 to TRBJ2-6, with D uncertain. CDR3 size: 15 residues. Germline V lookup: CDR1 SNHLY, CDR2 FYNNEI. The V and J ends lost 6 bases and 1 base respectively, with 10 bases between them. For the CDR3, the DNA is TGTGCCAGCAGAACATCGGGTTCTGGGGCCAACGTCCTGACTTTC. This codes for CASRTSGSGANVLTF.

This chain uses TRBV19 with TRBJ1-5; TRBD1 is a possible D gene (6 bases). The V gene lost 5 bases and the J gene lost 8 bases, with 13 bases spanning the gap. The CDR3 sequence is 13 residues long. Germline loops: CDR1 LNHDA, CDR2 SQIVND (reference sequence). The CDR3: CASSDLGHKPQHF. The CDR3 DNA reads TGTGCCAGTAGTGACCTGGGACATAAGCCCCAGCATTTT.

The chain combines TRBV11-3 with TRBJ2-1; a possible D gene is TRBD1 (6 bases). Germline V gene sequence: CDR1 SGHNT, CDR2 YENEEA. V was shortened by 2 bases and J by 2 bases, with 10 bases between the two germline ends. The CDR3 has 15 amino acids. The CDR3 spells CASSLQGPTYNEQFF. CDR3 nucleotide sequence: TGTGCCAGCAGCTTACAGGGGCCCACCTACAATGAGCAGTTCTTC.

The chain recombines TRBV7-8 with TRBJ2-5; D is undetermined. The CDR3 is 14 residues long. Trimming cost V 1 base and J 5 bases, with 11 bases left between them. CDR1 is SGHVS, CDR2 FQNEAQ, per germline. In DNA form, the CDR3 reads TGTGCCAGCAGCTTAGAAGCACGCTCCGAGACCCAGTACTTC. Translating gives CASSLEARSETQYF. Supplemented by reference TRBV7-8 and TRBJ2-5, the full variable domain reads GAGVSQSPRYKVAKRGQDVALRCDPISGHVSLFWYQQALGQGPEFLTYFQNEAQLDKSGLPSDRFFAERPEGSVSTLKIQRTQQEDSAVYLCASSLEARSETQYFGPGTRLLVL.

This chain links TRBV11-2 with TRBJ2-7; D might be TRBD2 (5 bases). Germline lookup yields CDR1 SGHAT and CDR2 FQNNGV. V was shortened by 5 bases and J by 1 base, with 12 bases between the two germline ends. CDR3 size: 14 residues. The CDR3 spells CASSTVARSYEQYF. DNA for the CDR3: TGTGCCAGCAGCACCGTAGCGAGGTCCTACGAGCAGTACTTC.

This sequence joins TRBV27 and TRBJ1-5; a possible D gene is TRBD1 (5 bases). This CDR3 region has 16 residues. The ends were cut back, 0 bases at V and 5 bases at J, with 14 bases in the middle. Germline V gene sequence: CDR1 MNHEY, CDR2 SMNVEV (reference sequence). The CDR3 DNA sequence: TGTGCCAGCAGTTTATCGATAGGGGCGCGCGATCAGCCCCAGCATTTT. It codes for CASSLSIGARDQPQHF.

The V gene is TRBV5-1, the J gene TRBJ2-5; the D gene is possibly TRBD2 (5 bases). The CDR3 length is 17 residues. V gave up 0 bases and J gave up 2 bases, with 17 bases separating them. Germline CDR1 SGHRS, CDR2 YFSETQ. The CDR3, as DNA: TGCGCCAGCAGCTTGGGCGGGTTGGCGAGCGGACAAGAGACCCAGTACTTC. This sequence encodes CASSLGGLASGQETQYF.